This T cell receptor beta chain is drawn from a study of blood T cells in healthy people across ages. The CDR3 is 15 amino acids. Trimming removed 5 bases from V and 4 bases from J, with 14 bases in between. Germline CDR1 SGHAT, CDR2 FQNNGV. Then a second PCR, running about 6 to 11 cycles, was carried out with a sample-barcoded 5' primer and a J-beta primer mix. Each cDNA molecule was tagged by a template-switch adaptor with 12 random nucleotides. Every sample produced at least 3 million CDR3-containing paired-end reads. One entry per CDR3 protein results from TCRdb running MiXCR on the 5' RACE reads. The sample has about 1.4 million distinct CDR3 sequences, approximately 59% seen once. To note about this clonotype: What it binds is not known.

Per-sample yields of isolated PBMCs were at least 6 million. Study conclusions and caveats: No one knew whether donors had CMV, which possibly confounded expanded clonotype changes.

The sequence was collected from a man younger than 35 in good health. Sequencing was done on a sample of blood. This chain links TRBV11-2 with TRBJ1-4; maybe TRBD1 (5 bases). CDR3 DNA: TGTGCCAGCAGCCCCACACGGGACGTTAATGAAAAACTGTTTTTT. Residues: CASSPTRDVNEKLFF.